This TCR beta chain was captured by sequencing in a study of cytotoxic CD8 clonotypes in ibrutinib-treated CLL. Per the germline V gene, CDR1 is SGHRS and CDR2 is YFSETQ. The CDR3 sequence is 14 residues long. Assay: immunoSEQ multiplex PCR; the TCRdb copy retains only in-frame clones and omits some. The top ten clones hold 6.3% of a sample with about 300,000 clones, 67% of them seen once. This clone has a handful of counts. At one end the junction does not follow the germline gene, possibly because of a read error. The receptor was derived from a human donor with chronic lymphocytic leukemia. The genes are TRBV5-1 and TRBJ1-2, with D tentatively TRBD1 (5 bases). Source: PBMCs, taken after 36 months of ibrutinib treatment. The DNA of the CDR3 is TGCGCCAGCAGCTTGGTTTCGTGGGGCGCAAGGAAAGAGTTC. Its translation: CASSLVSWGARKEF.